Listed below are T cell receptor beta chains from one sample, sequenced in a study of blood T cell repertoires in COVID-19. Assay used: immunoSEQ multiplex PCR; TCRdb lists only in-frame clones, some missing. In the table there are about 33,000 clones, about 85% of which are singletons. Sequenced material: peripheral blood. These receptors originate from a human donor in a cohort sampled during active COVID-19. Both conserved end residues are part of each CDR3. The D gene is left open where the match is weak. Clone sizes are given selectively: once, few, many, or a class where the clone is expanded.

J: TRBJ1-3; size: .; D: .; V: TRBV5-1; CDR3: CASSLDPQGGNTIYF; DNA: TGCGCCAGCAGCTTGGACCCCCAGGGGGGAAACACCATATATTTT
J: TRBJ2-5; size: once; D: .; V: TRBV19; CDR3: CASSSGGEETQYF; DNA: TGTGCCAGTAGTTCGGGGGGCGAAGAGACCCAGTACTTC
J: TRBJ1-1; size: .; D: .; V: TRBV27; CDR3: CASSSGRGNTEAFF; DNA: TGTGCCAGCAGTTCAGGTAGGGGGAACACTGAAGCTTTCTTT
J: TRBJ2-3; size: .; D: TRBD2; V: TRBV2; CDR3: CASLGLAGGNFRTDTQYF; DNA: TGTGCCAGCCTGGGACTAGCGGGAGGAAACTTCCGGACAGATACGCAGTATTTT
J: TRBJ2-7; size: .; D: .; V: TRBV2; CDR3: CASRVGVAVGAYEQYF; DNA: TGTGCCAGCAGGGTCGGAGTGGCCGTGGGAGCCTACGAGCAGTACTTC
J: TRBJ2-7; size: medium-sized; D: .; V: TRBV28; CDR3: CASSPPYEQYF; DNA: TGTGCCAGCAGTCCCCCTTACGAGCAGTACTTC
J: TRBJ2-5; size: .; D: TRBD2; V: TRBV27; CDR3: CATSLSGGGRWTQYF; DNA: TGTGCCACCAGCTTGAGCGGGGGGGGGCGGTGGACCCAGTACTTC
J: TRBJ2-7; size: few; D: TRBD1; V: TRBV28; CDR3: CASSSPATGGSYEQYF; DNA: TGTGCCAGCAGTTCCCCGGCGACAGGGGGCTCCTACGAGCAGTACTTC
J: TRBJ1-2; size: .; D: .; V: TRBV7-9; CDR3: CASSYTRQQGNYGYTF; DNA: TGTGCCAGCAGCTACACGAGACAACAGGGCAACTATGGCTACACCTTC
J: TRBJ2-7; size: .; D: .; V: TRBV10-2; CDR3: CASRQGPPYEQYF; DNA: TGCGCCAGCCGGCAGGGGCCCCCCTACGAGCAGTACTTC
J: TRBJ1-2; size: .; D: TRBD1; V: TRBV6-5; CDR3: CASSWTGGRDGYTF; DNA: TGTGCCAGCAGTTGGACAGGGGGCCGGGATGGCTACACCTTC
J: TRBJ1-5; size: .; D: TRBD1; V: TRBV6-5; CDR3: CATSGDRASNQPQHF; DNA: TGTGCCACCTCAGGGGACAGGGCTAGCAATCAGCCCCAGCATTTT
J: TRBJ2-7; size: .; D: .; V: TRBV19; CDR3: CASSIARDRTYEQYF; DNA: TGTGCCAGTAGTATAGCGCGAGACAGGACCTACGAGCAGTACTTC
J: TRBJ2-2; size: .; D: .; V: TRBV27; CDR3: CASSQQPTNTGELFF; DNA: TGTGCCAGCAGTCAACAACCCACCAACACCGGGGAGCTGTTTTTT
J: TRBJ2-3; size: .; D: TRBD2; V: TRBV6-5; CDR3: CASGSGGESDTQYF; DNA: TGTGCCAGCGGTAGCGGGGGGGAGTCAGATACGCAGTATTTT
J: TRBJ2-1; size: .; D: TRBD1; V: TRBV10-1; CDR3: CASSEPGQGYNEQFF; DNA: TGCGCCAGCAGTGAGCCGGGACAGGGGTACAATGAGCAGTTCTTC
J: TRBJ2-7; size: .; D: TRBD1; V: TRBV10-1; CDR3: CASSESIGSSQGVSPYEQYF; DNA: TGCGCCAGCAGTGAGTCAATTGGGTCCTCCCAGGGGGTTAGCCCCTACGAGCAGTACTTC
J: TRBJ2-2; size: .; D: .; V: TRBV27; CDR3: CASTTTGAGTGELFF; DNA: TGTGCCAGCACCACTACAGGCGCTGGCACCGGGGAGCTGTTTTTT
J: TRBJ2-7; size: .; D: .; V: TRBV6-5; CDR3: CASTLGGEQYF; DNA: TGTGCCAGCACCCTAGGAGGGGAGCAGTACTTC
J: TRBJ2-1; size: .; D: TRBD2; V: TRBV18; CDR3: CASSPPRVAGERFNEQFF; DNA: TGTGCCAGCTCACCCCCGAGGGTAGCGGGAGAACGATTCAATGAGCAGTTCTTC
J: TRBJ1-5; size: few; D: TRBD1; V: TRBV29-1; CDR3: CSVGQGNQPQHF; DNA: TGCAGCGTGGGACAGGGCAATCAGCCCCAGCATTTT
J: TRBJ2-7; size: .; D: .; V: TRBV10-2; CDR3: CASSRDNYEQYF; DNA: TGCGCCAGCAGTCGGGACAACTACGAGCAGTACTTC
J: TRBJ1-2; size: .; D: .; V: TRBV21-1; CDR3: CASSSPADRANGYTF; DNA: TGTGCCAGCAGCTCCCCGGCGGACAGGGCAAATGGCTACACCTTC
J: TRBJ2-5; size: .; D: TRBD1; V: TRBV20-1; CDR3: CSASTGTGVGETQYF; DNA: TGCAGTGCTAGTACCGGGACAGGGGTAGGAGAGACCCAGTACTTC
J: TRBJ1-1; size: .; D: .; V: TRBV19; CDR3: CASSMAGFRNTEAFF; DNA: TGTGCCAGTAGTATGGCTGGCTTCCGGAACACTGAAGCTTTCTTT
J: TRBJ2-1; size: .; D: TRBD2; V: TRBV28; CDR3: CASHGAGVSSYNEQFF; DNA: TGTGCCAGCCATGGAGCGGGAGTCAGCTCCTACAATGAGCAGTTCTTC
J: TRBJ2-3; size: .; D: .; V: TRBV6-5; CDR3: CASSYLRTDTQYF; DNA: TGTGCCAGCAGTTACCTGAGGACAGATACGCAGTATTTT
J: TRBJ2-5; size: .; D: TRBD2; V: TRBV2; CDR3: CASRVLAGGGETQYF; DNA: TGTGCCAGCAGGGTACTAGCGGGGGGAGGGGAGACCCAGTACTTC
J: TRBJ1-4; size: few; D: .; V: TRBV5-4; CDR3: CASSLRGLDEKLFF; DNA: TGTGCCAGCAGCTTGCGGGGATTGGATGAAAAACTGTTTTTT
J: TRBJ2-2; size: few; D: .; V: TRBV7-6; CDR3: CASSHVKGKNTGELFF; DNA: TGTGCCAGCAGCCATGTTAAGGGGAAGAACACCGGGGAGCTGTTTTTT
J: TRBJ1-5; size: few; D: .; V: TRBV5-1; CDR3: CASSLEYGSNQPQHF; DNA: TGCGCCAGCAGCTTGGAATACGGTAGCAATCAGCCCCAGCATTTT
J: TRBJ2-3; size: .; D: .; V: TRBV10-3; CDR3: CAISEEADTQYF; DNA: TGTGCCATCAGTGAGGAGGCAGATACGCAGTATTTT
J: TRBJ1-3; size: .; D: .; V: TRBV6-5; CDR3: CASSAGTPGNTIYF; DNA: TGTGCCAGCAGCGCCGGGACACCCGGAAACACCATATATTTT
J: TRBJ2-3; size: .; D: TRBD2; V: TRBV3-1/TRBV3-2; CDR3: CASSPGRLAGGPDTQYF; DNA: TGTGCCAGCAGCCCCGGGAGACTAGCGGGAGGGCCAGATACGCAGTATTTT
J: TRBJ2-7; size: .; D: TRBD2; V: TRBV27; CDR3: CASSLSWTSDLVEQYF; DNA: TGTGCCAGCAGTTTATCCTGGACTAGCGATCTGGTCGAGCAGTACTTC
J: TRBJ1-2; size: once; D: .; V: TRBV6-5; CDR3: CASTTGGGYTF; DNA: TGTGCCAGCACCACGGGGGGAGGCTACACCTTC
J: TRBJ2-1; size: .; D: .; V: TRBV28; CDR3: CASSVSWGGTTKSEQFF; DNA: TGTGCCAGCAGTGTCTCCTGGGGGGGGACAACAAAGAGTGAGCAGTTCTTC
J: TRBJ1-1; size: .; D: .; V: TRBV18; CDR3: CASSPGRATNTEAFF; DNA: TGTGCCAGCTCACCGGGGAGAGCTACGAACACTGAAGCTTTCTTT
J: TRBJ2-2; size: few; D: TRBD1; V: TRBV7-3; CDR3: CASSLLGGRGRPGELFF; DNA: TGTGCCAGCAGCTTACTCGGGGGCAGGGGGCGCCCCGGGGAGCTGTTTTTT
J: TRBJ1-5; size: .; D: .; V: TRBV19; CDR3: CASTTGGSHNQPQHF; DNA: TGTGCCAGTACTACCGGGGGGTCCCACAATCAGCCCCAGCATTTT
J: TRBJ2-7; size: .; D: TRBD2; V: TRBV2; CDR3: CASVPGGVLSYEQYF; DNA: TGTGCCAGCGTACCCGGGGGGGTCCTAAGCTACGAGCAGTACTTC
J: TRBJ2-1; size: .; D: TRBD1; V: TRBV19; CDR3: CASSMDRESYNEQFF; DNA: TGTGCCAGTAGTATGGACAGGGAGTCCTACAATGAGCAGTTCTTC
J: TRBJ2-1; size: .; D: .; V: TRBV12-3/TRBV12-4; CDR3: CASSFGTKGEFF; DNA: TGTGCCAGCAGTTTTGGCACGAAGGGGGAGTTCTTC
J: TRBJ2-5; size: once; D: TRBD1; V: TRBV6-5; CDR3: CASTPGGFETQYF; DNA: TGTGCCAGCACCCCAGGGGGCTTTGAGACCCAGTACTTC
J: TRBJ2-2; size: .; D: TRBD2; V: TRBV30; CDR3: CAWSGRNPGELFF; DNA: TGTGCCTGGAGCGGGAGGAACCCCGGGGAGCTGTTTTTT
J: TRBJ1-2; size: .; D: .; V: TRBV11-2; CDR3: CASSPMGGIANYGYTF; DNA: TGTGCCAGCAGCCCCATGGGGGGAATCGCTAACTATGGCTACACCTTC
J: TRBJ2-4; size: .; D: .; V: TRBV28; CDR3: CASSPPDSEKNIQYF; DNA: TGTGCCAGCAGTCCCCCGGACAGTGAGAAAAACATTCAGTACTTC
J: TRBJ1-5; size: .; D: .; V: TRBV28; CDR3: CASSSYPYRESNQPQHF; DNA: TGTGCCAGCAGTTCCTATCCTTACAGGGAAAGCAATCAGCCCCAGCATTTT
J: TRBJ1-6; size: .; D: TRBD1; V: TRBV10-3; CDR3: CASGTGQGGNSPLHF; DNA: TGTGCCTCAGGTACCGGACAGGGGGGTAATTCACCCCTCCACTTT
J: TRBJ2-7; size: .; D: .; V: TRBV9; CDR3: CASSVQGSYEQYF; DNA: TGTGCCAGCAGCGTCCAGGGCTCCTACGAGCAGTACTTC
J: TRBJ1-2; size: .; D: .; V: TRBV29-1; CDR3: CSVDRQGGHYGYTF; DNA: TGCAGCGTTGATCGGCAGGGTGGGCACTACGGCTACACCTTC
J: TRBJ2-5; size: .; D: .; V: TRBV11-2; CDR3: CASSGGLLGRGETQYF; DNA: TGTGCCAGCAGCGGGGGCTTGCTAGGGAGAGGGGAGACCCAGTACTTC
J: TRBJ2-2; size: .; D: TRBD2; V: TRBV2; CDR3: CASSGNSGETGELFF; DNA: TGTGCCAGCAGTGGTAATAGCGGGGAAACCGGGGAGCTGTTTTTT
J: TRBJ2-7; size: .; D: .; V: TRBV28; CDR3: CASREHGSIPLEQYF; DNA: TGTGCCAGCAGGGAGCACGGGAGTATCCCCCTCGAGCAGTACTTC
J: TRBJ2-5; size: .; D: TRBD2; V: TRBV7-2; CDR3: CASSLAAGGPYQETQYF; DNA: TGTGCCAGCAGCTTAGCGGCGGGGGGACCCTACCAAGAGACCCAGTACTTC
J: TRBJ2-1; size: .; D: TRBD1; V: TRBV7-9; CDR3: CASSLETGSAKQFF; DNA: TGTGCCAGCAGCTTAGAGACAGGGTCAGCTAAGCAGTTCTTC
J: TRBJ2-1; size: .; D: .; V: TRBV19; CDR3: CASSIFGGGNEQFF; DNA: TGTGCCAGTAGTATCTTCGGTGGGGGGAATGAGCAGTTCTTC
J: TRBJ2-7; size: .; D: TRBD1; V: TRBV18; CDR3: CASSLPGTVVTLGEQYF; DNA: TGTGCCAGCTCACTCCCGGGGACAGTTGTCACTCTCGGGGAGCAGTACTTC
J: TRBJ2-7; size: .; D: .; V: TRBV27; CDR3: CASSPGRGTYEQYF; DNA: TGTGCCAGCAGCCCGGGGCGGGGTACCTACGAGCAGTACTTC
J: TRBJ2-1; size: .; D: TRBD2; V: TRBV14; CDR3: CASSQDLAGYGRQFF; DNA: TGTGCCAGCAGCCAAGATCTAGCGGGGTACGGCCGGCAGTTCTTC